Given below is one TCR beta chain in context. The antigen is undetermined. The sample comes from a study of shared clonotypes between healthy human individuals. Sequencing was performed with immunoSEQ multiplex PCR; in TCRdb, only in-frame clones are kept and a portion is missing. The table has about 1 million clones, about 77% seen once. The study's findings and limits: Shared across a handful of donors were 4% to 6% of the naive CD4 clonotypes.

The CDR3 consists of 14 residues. Germline-derived CDR1 and CDR2 are WSHSY and SAAADI. Trimming removed 0 bases from V and 7 bases from J; junction bases left unmatched: 5. The chain couples TRBV10-2 to TRBJ1-2; 7 bases align to TRBD1. Sequenced material: memory CD4+ T cells sorted from blood. Subset given: CD45RA-negative fraction. This receptor was identified in a man aged 18 to 30 in good health. The CDR3 protein is CASSESRDSSGYTF. CDR3 bases: TGCGCCAGCAGTGAGTCGCGGGACAGTAGTGGCTACACCTTC.